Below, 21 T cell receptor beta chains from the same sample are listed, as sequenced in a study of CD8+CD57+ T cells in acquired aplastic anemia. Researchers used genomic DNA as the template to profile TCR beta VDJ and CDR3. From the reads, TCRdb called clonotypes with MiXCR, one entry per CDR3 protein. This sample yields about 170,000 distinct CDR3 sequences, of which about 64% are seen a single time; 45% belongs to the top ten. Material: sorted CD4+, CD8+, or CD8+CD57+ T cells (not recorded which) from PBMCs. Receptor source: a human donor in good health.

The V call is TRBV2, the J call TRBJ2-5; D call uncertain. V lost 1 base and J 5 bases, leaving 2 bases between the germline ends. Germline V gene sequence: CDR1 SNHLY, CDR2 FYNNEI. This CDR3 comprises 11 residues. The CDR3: CASSEGETQYF. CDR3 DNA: TGTGCCAGCAGTGAAGGGGAGACCCAGTACTTC.

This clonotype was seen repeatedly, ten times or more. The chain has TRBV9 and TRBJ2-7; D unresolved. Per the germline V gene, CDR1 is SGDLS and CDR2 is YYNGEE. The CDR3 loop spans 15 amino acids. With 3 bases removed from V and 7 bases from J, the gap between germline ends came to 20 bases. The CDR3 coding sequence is TGTGCCAGCAGCGCCTTTGGATACGGGCTTGGGGAGCAGTACTTC. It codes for CASSAFGYGLGEQYF.

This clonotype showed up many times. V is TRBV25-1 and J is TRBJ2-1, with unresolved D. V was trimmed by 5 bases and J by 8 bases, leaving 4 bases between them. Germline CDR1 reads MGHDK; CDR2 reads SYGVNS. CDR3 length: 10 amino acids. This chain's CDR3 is CASSLDEQFF. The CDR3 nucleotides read TGTGCCAGCAGTTTAGATGAGCAGTTCTTC.

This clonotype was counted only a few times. Written as DNA, the CDR3 is TGTGCCAGCAGGGGGCTAGCGGGCGAGCAGTACTTC. Its translation is CASRGLAGEQYF. The gene calls are TRBV2 and TRBJ2-7, with TRBD2 identical over 8 bases. CDR1 and CDR2 (germline): SNHLY, FYNNEI. J lost 6 bases, V lost 6 bases, and 4 bases had no gene match. CDR3 length: 12 residues.

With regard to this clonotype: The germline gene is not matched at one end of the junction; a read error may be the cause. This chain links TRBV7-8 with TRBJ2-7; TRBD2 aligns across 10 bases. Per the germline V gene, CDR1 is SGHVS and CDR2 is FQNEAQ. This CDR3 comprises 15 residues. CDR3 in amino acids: CVSSPSSGGQYEQYF. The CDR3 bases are TGTGTCAGCAGCCCGAGTAGCGGGGGGCAATACGAGCAGTACTTC.

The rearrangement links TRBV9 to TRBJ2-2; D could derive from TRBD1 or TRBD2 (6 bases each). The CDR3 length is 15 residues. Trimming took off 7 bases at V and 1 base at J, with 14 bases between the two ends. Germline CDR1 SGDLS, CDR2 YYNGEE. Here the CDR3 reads CASGGLAVNTGELFF. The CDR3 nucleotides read TGTGCCAGCGGGGGGCTGGCGGTGAACACCGGGGAGCTGTTTTTT.

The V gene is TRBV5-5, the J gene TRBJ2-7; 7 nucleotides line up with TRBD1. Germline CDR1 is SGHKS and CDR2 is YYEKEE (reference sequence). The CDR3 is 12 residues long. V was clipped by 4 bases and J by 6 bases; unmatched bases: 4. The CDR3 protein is CASSLTGFEQYF. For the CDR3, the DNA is TGTGCCAGCAGCCTGACAGGGTTCGAGCAGTACTTC.

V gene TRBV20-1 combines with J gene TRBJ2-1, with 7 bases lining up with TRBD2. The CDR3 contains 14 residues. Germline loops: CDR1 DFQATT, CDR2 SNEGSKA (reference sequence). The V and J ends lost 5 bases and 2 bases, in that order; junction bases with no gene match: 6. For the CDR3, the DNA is TGCAGTGCTTGGAGTGGACTAGCCTACAATGAGCAGTTCTTC. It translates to CSAWSGLAYNEQFF.

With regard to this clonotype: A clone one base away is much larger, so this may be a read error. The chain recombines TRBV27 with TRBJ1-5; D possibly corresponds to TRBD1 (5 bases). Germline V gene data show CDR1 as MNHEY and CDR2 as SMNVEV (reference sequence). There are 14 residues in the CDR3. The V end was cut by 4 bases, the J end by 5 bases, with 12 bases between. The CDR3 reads CASSSSAGYQPQHF. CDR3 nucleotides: TGTGCCAGCAGTTCCTCGGCAGGGTATCAGCCCCAGCATTTT.

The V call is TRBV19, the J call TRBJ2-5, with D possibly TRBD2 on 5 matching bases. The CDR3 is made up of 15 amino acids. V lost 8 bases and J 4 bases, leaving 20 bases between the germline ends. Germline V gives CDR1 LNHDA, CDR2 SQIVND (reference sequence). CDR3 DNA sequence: TGTGCCAGTGCACCTGGTGGGAGTGTCTTAGAGACCCAGTACTTC. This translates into CASAPGGSVLETQYF.

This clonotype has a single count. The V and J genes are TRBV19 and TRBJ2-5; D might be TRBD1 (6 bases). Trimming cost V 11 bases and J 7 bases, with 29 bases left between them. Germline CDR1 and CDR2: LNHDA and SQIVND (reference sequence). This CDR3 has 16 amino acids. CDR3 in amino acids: CASSPSNRAQRGTQYF. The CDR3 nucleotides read TGTGCCTCCTCCCCGTCGAACAGGGCACAAAGGGGGACCCAGTACTTC.

CDR3 protein: CASSTRDRDSGELFF. The CDR3 region has the DNA TGTGCCAGCAGCACCAGGGACAGAGACAGCGGGGAGCTGTTTTTT. The chain recombines TRBV11-2 with TRBJ2-2, with 7 nucleotides matching TRBD1. The V gene's germline CDR1 is SGHAT and CDR2 FQNNGV. V shed 5 bases and J 7 bases; nucleotides not matched to a gene: 10. The CDR3 spans 15 residues.

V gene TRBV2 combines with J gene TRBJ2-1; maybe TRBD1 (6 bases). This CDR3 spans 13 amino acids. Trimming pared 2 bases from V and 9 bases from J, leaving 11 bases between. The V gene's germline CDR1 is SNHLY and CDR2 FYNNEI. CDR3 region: CASSELQGLEQFF. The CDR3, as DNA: TGTGCCAGCAGTGAACTCCAGGGGCTTGAGCAGTTCTTC.

The CDR3 region is CASSLAWDRDYPYEQYF. The DNA of the CDR3 is TGTGCCAGCAGCTTAGCGTGGGACAGGGATTATCCCTACGAGCAGTACTTC. The J gene is TRBJ2-7, the V gene TRBV7-2, with 9 bases that match TRBD1. The trim removed 0 bases at V and 2 bases at J, leaving 8 bases unmatched. Germline V gene data show CDR1 as SGHTA and CDR2 as FQGNSA. The CDR3 extends over 17 amino acids.

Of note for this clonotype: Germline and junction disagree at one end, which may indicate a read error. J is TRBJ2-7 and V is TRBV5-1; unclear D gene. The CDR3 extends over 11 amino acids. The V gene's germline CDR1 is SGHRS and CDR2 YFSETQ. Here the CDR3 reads CAISSPYEQYF. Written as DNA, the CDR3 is TGCGCCATCAGCTCTCCCTACGAGCAGTACTTC.

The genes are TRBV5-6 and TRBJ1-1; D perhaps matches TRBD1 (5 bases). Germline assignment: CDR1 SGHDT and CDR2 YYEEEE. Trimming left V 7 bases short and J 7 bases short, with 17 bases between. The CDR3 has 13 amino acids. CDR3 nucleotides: TGTGCCAGCGGCAGGGCGCGGCCCGGTGAAGCTTTCTTT. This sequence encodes CASGRARPGEAFF.

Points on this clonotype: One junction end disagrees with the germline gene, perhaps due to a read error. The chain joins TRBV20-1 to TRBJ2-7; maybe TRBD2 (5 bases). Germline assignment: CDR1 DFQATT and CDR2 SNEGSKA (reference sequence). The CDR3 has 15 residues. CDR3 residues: CSARDPLNGNYEQHF. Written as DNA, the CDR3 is TGCAGTGCTAGAGATCCCTTGAACGGGAACTACGAGCAGCACTTC.

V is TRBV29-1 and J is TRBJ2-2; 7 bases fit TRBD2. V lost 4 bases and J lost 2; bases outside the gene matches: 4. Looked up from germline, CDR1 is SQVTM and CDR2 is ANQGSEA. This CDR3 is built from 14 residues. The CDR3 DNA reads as TGCAGCGTTGCAAGCGGGATAAACACCGGGGAGCTGTTTTTT. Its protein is CSVASGINTGELFF.

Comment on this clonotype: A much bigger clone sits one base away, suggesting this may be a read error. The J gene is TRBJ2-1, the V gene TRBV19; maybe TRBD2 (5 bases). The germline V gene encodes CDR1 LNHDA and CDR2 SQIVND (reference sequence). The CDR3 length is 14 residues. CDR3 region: CASGIFLTGDEQFF. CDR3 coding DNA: TGTGCCAGTGGTATTTTTCTAACCGGGGATGAGCAGTTCTTC.

The CDR3 reads CASSVATGGGTYEQYF. CDR3 DNA sequence: TGTGCCAGCAGCGTAGCTACAGGAGGGGGGACCTACGAGCAGTACTTC. This chain connects TRBV9 to TRBJ2-7, with D possibly called TRBD1 or TRBD2 (6 bases each). The germline gives CDR1 SGDLS, CDR2 YYNGEE. V was cut by 0 bases and J by 2 bases, with 15 bases left in between. There are 16 residues in the CDR3.

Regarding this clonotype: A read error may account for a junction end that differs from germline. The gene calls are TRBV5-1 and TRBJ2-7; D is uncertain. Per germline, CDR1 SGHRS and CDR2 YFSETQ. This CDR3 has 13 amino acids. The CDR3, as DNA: TGTGCCAGCAGCACCCAGTTAGCTTACGAGCAGTACTTC. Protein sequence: CASSTQLAYEQYF.